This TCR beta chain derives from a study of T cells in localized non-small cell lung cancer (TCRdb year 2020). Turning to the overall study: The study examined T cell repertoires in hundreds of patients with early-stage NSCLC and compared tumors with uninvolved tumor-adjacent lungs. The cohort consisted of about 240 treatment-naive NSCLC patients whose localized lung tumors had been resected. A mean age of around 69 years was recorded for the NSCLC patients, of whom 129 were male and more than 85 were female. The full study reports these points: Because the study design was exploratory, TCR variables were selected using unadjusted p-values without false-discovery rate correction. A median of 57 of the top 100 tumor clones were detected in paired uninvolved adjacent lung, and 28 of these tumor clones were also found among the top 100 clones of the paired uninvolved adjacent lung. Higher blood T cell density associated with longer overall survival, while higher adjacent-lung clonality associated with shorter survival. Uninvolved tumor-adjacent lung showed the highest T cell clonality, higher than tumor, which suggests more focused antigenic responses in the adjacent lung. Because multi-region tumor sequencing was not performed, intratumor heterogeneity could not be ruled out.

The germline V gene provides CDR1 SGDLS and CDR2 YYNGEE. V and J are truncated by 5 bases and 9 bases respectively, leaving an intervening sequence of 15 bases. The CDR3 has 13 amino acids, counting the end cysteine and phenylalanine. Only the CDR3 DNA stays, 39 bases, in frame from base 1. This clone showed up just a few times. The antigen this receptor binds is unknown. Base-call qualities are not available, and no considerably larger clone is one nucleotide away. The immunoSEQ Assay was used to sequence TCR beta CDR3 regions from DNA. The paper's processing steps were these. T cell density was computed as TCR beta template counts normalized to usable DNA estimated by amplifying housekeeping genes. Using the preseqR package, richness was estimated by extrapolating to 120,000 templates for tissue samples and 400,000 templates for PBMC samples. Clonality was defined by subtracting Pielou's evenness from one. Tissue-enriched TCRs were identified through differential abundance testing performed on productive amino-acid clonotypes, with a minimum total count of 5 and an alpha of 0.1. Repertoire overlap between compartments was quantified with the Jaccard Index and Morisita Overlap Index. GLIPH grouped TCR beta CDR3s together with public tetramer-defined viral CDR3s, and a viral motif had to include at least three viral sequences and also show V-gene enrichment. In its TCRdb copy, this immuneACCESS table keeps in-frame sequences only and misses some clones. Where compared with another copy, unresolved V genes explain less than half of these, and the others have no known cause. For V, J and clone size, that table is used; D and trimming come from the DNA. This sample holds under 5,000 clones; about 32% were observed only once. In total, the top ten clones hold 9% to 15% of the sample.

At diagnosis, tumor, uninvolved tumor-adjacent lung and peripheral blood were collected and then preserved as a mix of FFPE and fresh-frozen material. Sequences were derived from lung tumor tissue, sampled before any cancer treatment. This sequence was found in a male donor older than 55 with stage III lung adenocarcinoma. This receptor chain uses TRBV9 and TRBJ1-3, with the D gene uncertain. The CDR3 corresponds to CASSLLGLGTIYF. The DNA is TGTGCCAGCAGTCTCCTGGGGTTGGGCACCATATATTTT.